The 26 T cell receptor beta chains reported below all come from one sample, sequenced in a study of cytomegalovirus exposure and HLA in healthy donors. The PCR made use of 60 Vbeta and 13 Jbeta primers. Profiled with immunoSEQ multiplex PCR; TCRdb holds only in-frame clones, not every one. The sample records 150,000 to 200,000 clones, about 79% being singletons. Specimen: PBMCs. These receptors came from a woman aged 45-59 years in good health and CMV-seronegative.

This chain links TRBV7-2 with TRBJ2-7; TRBD2 might be the D (6 bases). Germline V gives CDR1 SGHTA, CDR2 FQGNSA. There are 15 residues in the CDR3. V was cut by 6 bases and J by 1 base, with 16 bases left in between. DNA of the CDR3: TGTGCCAGCAGTCCCGGGACTCTCGATTCCTACGAGCAGTACTTC. This gives the protein CASSPGTLDSYEQYF.

The V and J genes are TRBV19 and TRBJ1-1; the D gene is possibly TRBD1 (5 bases). The CDR3 is made up of 16 amino acids. Germline values: CDR1 LNHDA, CDR2 SQIVND (reference sequence). V was cut by 1 base and J by 1 base, with 13 bases left in between. As DNA, the CDR3 is TGTGCCAGTAGTATAGCGGGCAGGGCGGCGAACACTGAAGCTTTCTTT. It yields the protein CASSIAGRAANTEAFF.

This chain connects TRBV4-2 to TRBJ2-3; maybe TRBD2 (5 bases). The germline V gene has CDR1 LGHNA and CDR2 YNFKEQ. The CDR3 has 16 residues. Trimming removed 3 bases from V and 0 bases from J, with 13 bases in between. CDR3 residues: CASSHATSRSTDTQYF. DNA of the CDR3: TGTGCCAGCAGCCATGCCACTAGTCGTAGCACAGATACGCAGTATTTT.

This chain links TRBV6-6 with TRBJ1-1; TRBD1 matches 7 bases. The germline V gene has CDR1 MNHNY and CDR2 SVGAGI (reference sequence). The CDR3 runs to 15 residues. After removal of 4 bases from V and 5 bases from J, the junction contained 10 bases not matched to a gene. CDR3 protein: CASSSPDRLGTEAFF. Here the CDR3 DNA reads TGTGCCAGCAGTTCCCCGGACAGGTTGGGGACTGAAGCTTTCTTT.

The V gene is TRBV19, the J gene TRBJ1-5, with TRBD1 matching 7 bases. This CDR3 has 12 residues. Per germline, CDR1 LNHDA and CDR2 SQIVND (reference sequence). The trim removed 6 bases at V and 7 bases at J, leaving 3 bases unmatched. CDR3 residues: CASRPGGQPQHF. CDR3 bases: TGTGCCAGTAGGCCAGGGGGACAGCCCCAGCATTTT.

The gene calls are TRBV2 and TRBJ1-1; no definite D call. The CDR3 contains 12 residues. Per germline, CDR1 SNHLY and CDR2 FYNNEI. Trimming cost V 10 bases and J 4 bases, with 13 bases left between them. This chain's CDR3 is CAKSGFVTEAFF. In DNA, the CDR3 is TGTGCCAAGTCCGGGTTCGTCACTGAAGCTTTCTTT.

Only one count was recorded for this clone. The rearrangement joins TRBV6-1 to TRBJ2-7, with 11 bases that match TRBD1. The CDR3 sequence is 14 residues long. Germline lookup yields CDR1 MNHNS and CDR2 SASEGT. Trimming at V came to 2 bases and at J to 7 bases, leaving 4 bases not matched to a gene. CDR3 sequence reads: CASSEQDRGLEQYF. The CDR3, as DNA: TGTGCCAGCAGTGAACAGGACAGGGGGCTTGAGCAGTACTTC.

This chain uses TRBV6-5 with TRBJ2-7; possibly TRBD2 for D (7 bases). CDR1 is MNHEY and CDR2 is SVGAGI in the germline V gene. The V gene lost 1 base and the J gene lost 5 bases, with 15 bases spanning the gap. This CDR3 has 15 amino acids. The CDR3 sequence is CASSYLGGGFDEQYF. The CDR3, as DNA: TGTGCCAGCAGTTACTTGGGGGGGGGCTTCGACGAGCAGTACTTC.

The chain uses TRBV28 and TRBJ1-1; D call uncertain. Germline CDR1 and CDR2: MDHEN and SYDVKM. V was shortened by 5 bases and J by 1 base, with 14 bases between the two germline ends. The CDR3 extends over 15 amino acids. The DNA for the CDR3 is TGTGCCAGCAGTACTTTCCACGAAACGAACACTGAAGCTTTCTTT. Translated: CASSTFHETNTEAFF.

The V call is TRBV7-8, the J call TRBJ1-6, with TRBD1 identical over 9 bases. The CDR3 runs to 16 residues. Germline CDR1 SGHVS, CDR2 FQNEAQ. The V segment lost 0 bases and the J segment 8 bases; nucleotides outside the gene matches: 5. This chain's CDR3 is CASSLATGGRDSPLHF. CDR3 nucleotide sequence: TGTGCCAGCAGCTTAGCGACAGGGGGAAGGGATTCACCCCTCCACTTT. The full variable domain, completed using reference TRBV7-8 and TRBJ1-6, is GAGVSQSPRYKVAKRGQDVALRCDPISGHVSLFWYQQALGQGPEFLTYFQNEAQLDKSGLPSDRFFAERPEGSVSTLKIQRTQQEDSAVYLCASSLATGGRDSPLHFGNGTRLTVT.

This clone was detected only a few times. The rearrangement joins TRBV27 to TRBJ1-5; no firm D call. V lost 6 bases and J lost 5, with 14 bases in between. The germline CDR1 and CDR2 sequences are MNHEY and SMNVEV (reference sequence). The CDR3 spans 14 residues. For the CDR3, the DNA is TGTGCCAGCAGGACCGGGTCACGTTATCAGCCCCAGCATTTT. It encodes CASRTGSRYQPQHF.

This clone occurred a few times. This rearrangement joins TRBV4-1 to TRBJ1-2; 10 bases align to TRBD1. The germline gives CDR1 MGHRA, CDR2 YSYEKL. J gave up 4 bases and V 0 bases, and 11 bases lay outside the gene matches. The CDR3 contains 18 residues. CDR3 DNA: TGCGCCAGCAGCCAAGATCCGTCACCTCGGGACAGGGGCTATGGCTACACCTTC. Amino acid sequence: CASSQDPSPRDRGYGYTF.

The chain couples TRBV7-2 to TRBJ1-2; 7 nucleotides align to TRBD1. The CDR3 is 13 amino acids. CDR1 SGHTA and CDR2 FQGNSA come from the germline V gene. V shed 1 base, J shed 8 bases, and the junction held 4 bases outside the gene matches. In DNA, the CDR3 is TGTGCCAGCAGCTTAGGGGACAGCGACGGCTACACCTTC. Translation: CASSLGDSDGYTF.

The chain couples TRBV6-5 to TRBJ1-4; 7 bases line up with TRBD1. The CDR3 totals 16 residues. V shed 2 bases and J 8 bases; nucleotides not matched to a gene: 11. Germline lookup yields CDR1 MNHEY and CDR2 SVGAGI. The CDR3: CASSYKSGQPREKLFF. CDR3 DNA sequence: TGTGCCAGCAGTTACAAGTCGGGACAGCCACGGGAAAAACTGTTTTTT.

The chain uses TRBV19 and TRBJ2-1; perhaps TRBD2 as D (6 bases). Germline V CDR1 and CDR2: LNHDA, SQIVND (reference sequence). CDR3 length equals 13 residues. Between the trimmed V and J ends, which lost 10 bases and 7 bases, there was a span of 17 bases. The CDR3 region is CATERASVNEQFF. CDR3 nucleotide sequence: TGTGCCACCGAGCGGGCTAGCGTGAATGAGCAGTTCTTC.

In nucleotides, the CDR3 is TGTGCCAGCAGCCCCGTGGGCTTCTTGAACACCGGGGAGCTGTTTTTT. Translated: CASSPVGFLNTGELFF. The chain links TRBV14 to TRBJ2-2; D remains ambiguous. The CDR3 spans 16 residues. Trimming left V 4 bases short and J 1 base short, with 13 bases between. The germline gives CDR1 SGHDN, CDR2 FVKESK.

This clone was counted only a few times. The chain recombines TRBV5-1 with TRBJ1-2; weak D call: TRBD1 (6 bases). There are 15 residues in the CDR3. In germline, CDR1 is SGHRS, CDR2 YFSETQ. Trimming stripped 0 bases from V and 5 bases from J, with 14 bases between. CDR3 DNA sequence: TGCGCCAGCAGCTTGGATCAGGGGATGAGGTATGGCTACACCTTC. This codes for CASSLDQGMRYGYTF.

A remark on this clone: Relative to the germline gene, one junction end is altered; a read error may explain this. V is TRBV7-9 and J is TRBJ2-2; D gene uncertain. Looked up from germline, CDR1 is SEHNR and CDR2 is FQNEAQ (reference sequence). CDR3 length: 14 amino acids. The CDR3 DNA reads TGTTCCAGCAGCTTAGGTGAGCAGGTTGGGGAGCTGTTTTTT. This translates into CSSSLGEQVGELFF.

The chain carries TRBV7-2 and TRBJ1-5; 8 positions match TRBD1. The CDR3 extends over 17 amino acids. Germline V CDR1 and CDR2: SGHTA, FQGNSA. The J segment lost 3 bases and the V segment lost 1 base, leaving 8 bases of the junction unmatched. CDR3 DNA: TGTGCCAGCAGCTTAGGTAATTGGGGACAGGTCAATCAGCCCCAGCATTTT. This gives the protein CASSLGNWGQVNQPQHF.

V gene TRBV15 combines with J gene TRBJ2-7; D perhaps matches TRBD2 (5 bases). Germline CDR1 reads LNHNV; CDR2 reads YYDKDF (reference sequence). Between the trimmed V and J ends, which lost 2 bases and 0 bases, there was a span of 8 bases. The CDR3 runs 14 residues. CDR3 residues: CATSRTTSSYEQYF. CDR3 DNA: TGTGCCACCAGCAGAACTACTAGCTCCTACGAGCAGTACTTC. Looking up the rest from reference TRBV15 and TRBJ2-7 gives the full variable domain: DAMVIQNPRYQVTQFGKPVTLSCSQTLNHNVMYWYQQKSSQAPKLLFHYYDKDFNNEADTPDNFQSRRPNTSFCFLDIRSPGLGDTAMYLCATSRTTSSYEQYFGPGTRLTVT.

The CDR3 DNA is TGTGCCAGCAGTCTCGGAGGGTTTAGCAATCAGCCCCAGCATTTT. It translates to CASSLGGFSNQPQHF. The chain joins TRBV28 to TRBJ1-5; no definite D call. The germline gives CDR1 MDHEN, CDR2 SYDVKM. The germline V and J ends were trimmed by 5 bases and 0 bases, with 11 bases remaining between them. This CDR3 comprises 15 residues.

The chain links TRBV28 to TRBJ1-4; a weak D match, TRBD1 (5 bases). The CDR3 length is 15 residues. Deletions cut 4 bases from V and 5 bases from J, with 14 bases between. Germline-derived CDR1 and CDR2 are MDHEN and SYDVKM. CDR3 nucleotides: TGTGCCAGCAGTTACTTCACAGGTCCCAATGAAAAACTGTTTTTT. It translates to CASSYFTGPNEKLFF.

This chain connects TRBV25-1 to TRBJ2-7; possible D gene TRBD2, 6 bases. V lost 5 bases to trimming and J lost 3 bases, with 17 bases between them. CDR3 length: 15 residues. The germline CDR1 and CDR2 sequences are MGHDK and SYGVNS. CDR3 loop: CASSRPGVEGYEQYF. The CDR3 DNA reads TGTGCCAGCAGTAGGCCGGGGGTTGAAGGCTACGAGCAGTACTTC.

This clone was recorded once. The V and J genes are TRBV6-5 and TRBJ2-7; TRBD1 matches at 8 bases. Germline V gene lookup returns CDR1 MNHEY and CDR2 SVGAGI. The CDR3 is 13 amino acids. Unmatched junction bases numbered 5, after V lost 6 bases and J lost 4 bases. The CDR3 is CASRDRDKYEQYF. Here the CDR3 DNA reads TGTGCCAGCAGGGACAGGGACAAGTACGAGCAGTACTTC.

The rearrangement uses TRBV4-3 and TRBJ2-7; TRBD1 matches 8 bases. This CDR3 has 14 amino acids. The germline V gene encodes CDR1 LGHNA and CDR2 YSLEER. Germline trimming cut 0 bases from V and 7 bases from J; bases unmatched to any gene: 5. The CDR3 nucleotides are TGCGCCAGCAGCCAAGATGACAGGGGTCGGGAGCAGTACTTC. It specifies CASSQDDRGREQYF.

Written as DNA, the CDR3 is TGTGCCAGCAGCCCGGGGACAGCATATAATTCACCCCTCCACTTT. This encodes CASSPGTAYNSPLHF. The rearrangement links TRBV4-2 to TRBJ1-6, with 7 bases that match TRBD1. The CDR3 spans 15 residues. CDR1 and CDR2 (germline): LGHNA, YNFKEQ. The V gene end was trimmed by 4 bases and the J gene end by 4 bases; junction bases not matched to a gene: 4.